These 19 T cell receptor beta chains originate from one sample sequenced in a study of OX40 agonist ivuxolimab in advanced cancers. Generated by immunoSEQ multiplex PCR, the TCRdb table keeps only in-frame clones and is missing some. The sample yields around 3,000 clones, about three quarters seen once. This specimen consisted of CD4+ or CD8+ T cells sorted from blood, obtained in a trial of the OX40 agonist ivuxolimab. These TCRs come from an adult with an advanced solid tumor such as melanoma, head and neck, liver or kidney cancer.

The chain employs TRBV2 and TRBJ2-1, with TRBD2 as a possible D gene (6 bases). This CDR3 comprises 15 residues. The V end lost 7 bases, the J end lost 1 base, and 14 bases lay between the germline ends. Germline CDR1 reads SNHLY; CDR2 reads FYNNEI. The CDR3 nucleotides are TGTGCCAGCAATGAGCGGGCGGTTTCCTACAATGAGCAGTTCTTC. Its protein product is CASNERAVSYNEQFF.

The chain has TRBV2 and TRBJ1-1, with 7 bases aligning to TRBD1. The CDR3 is made up of 14 amino acids. The germline V gene encodes CDR1 SNHLY and CDR2 FYNNEI. Trimming removed 6 bases from V and 3 bases from J; junction bases left unmatched: 7. The CDR3 region has the DNA TGTGCCAGCAGCTACAGGGACAGCTACACTGAAGCTTTCTTT. It encodes CASSYRDSYTEAFF.

The chain recombines TRBV27 with TRBJ2-5; the D is unclear. The V end was cut by 6 bases, the J end by 3 bases, with 11 bases between. This CDR3 region has 13 residues. CDR1 and CDR2 (germline): MNHEY, SMNVEV (reference sequence). The CDR3: CASSPGSEETQYF. In DNA form, the CDR3 reads TGTGCCAGCAGCCCCGGGTCCGAAGAGACCCAGTACTTC.

This chain links TRBV14 with TRBJ2-3; 8 positions match TRBD2. The germline CDR1 and CDR2 sequences are SGHDN and FVKESK. V trimming: 3 bases; J trimming: 4 bases; junction bases outside the gene matches: 6. The CDR3 covers 15 residues. CDR3 in DNA: TGTGCCAGCAGCCAGGGTAGCGGGATAGCAGATACGCAGTATTTT. It yields the protein CASSQGSGIADTQYF.

The V gene is TRBV6-5, the J gene TRBJ1-1, with D perhaps TRBD1 (5 bases). The V gene's germline CDR1 is MNHEY and CDR2 SVGAGI. Trimming removed 2 bases from V and 4 bases from J, with 17 bases in between. CDR3 length equals 16 residues. This CDR3 is CASSYRHPRGSTEAFF. The CDR3, as DNA: TGTGCCAGCAGTTACCGACACCCTCGGGGGAGCACTGAAGCTTTCTTT.

The chain recombines TRBV29-1 with TRBJ2-3; 7 bases align to TRBD2. V was pared by 4 bases and J by 3 bases, with 4 bases of the junction left unmatched. The CDR3 has 13 residues. Germline loops: CDR1 SQVTM, CDR2 ANQGSEA. The CDR3 spells CSVGGGGTDTQYF. The CDR3 DNA sequence: TGCAGCGTTGGCGGGGGAGGTACAGATACGCAGTATTTT.

The rearrangement links TRBV7-2 to TRBJ2-7; 8 nucleotides line up with TRBD2. From germline, CDR1 is SGHTA and CDR2 FQGNSA. V shed 4 bases, J shed 3 bases, and the junction held 20 bases outside the gene matches. CDR3 length: 19 residues. CDR3 sequence: CASSSPEGVAGLRYYEQYF. The CDR3 coding sequence is TGTGCCAGCAGCTCCCCCGAGGGGGTAGCGGGGTTACGGTACTACGAGCAGTACTTC.

The chain recombines TRBV5-4 with TRBJ2-7; TRBD2 is a possible D gene (6 bases). CDR3 length: 13 amino acids. The V gene's germline CDR1 is SGHNT and CDR2 YYREEE (reference sequence). V lost 0 bases to trimming and J lost 5 bases, with 9 bases between them. The CDR3 loop is CASSLVSGDEQYF. The CDR3 bases are TGTGCCAGCAGCTTGGTATCGGGGGACGAGCAGTACTTC.

This rearrangement joins TRBV19 to TRBJ2-3; D is uncertain. The length of the CDR3 is 14 residues. Trimming removed 4 bases from V and 1 base from J, with 9 bases in between. Germline lookup yields CDR1 LNHDA and CDR2 SQIVND (reference sequence). In nucleotides, the CDR3 is TGTGCCAGTAGTACGATCCAGGGCACAGATACGCAGTATTTT. As protein: CASSTIQGTDTQYF.

Concerning this clone itself: The same CDR3 can be traced to other DNA sequences in this sample. The chain links TRBV4-1 to TRBJ2-7, with TRBD2 matching 7 bases. With 0 bases clipped from V and 2 bases from J, the junction kept 4 bases outside the gene matches. The CDR3 sequence is 15 residues long. From germline, CDR1 is MGHRA and CDR2 YSYEKL. Written as DNA, the CDR3 is TGCGCCAGCAGCCAAGAGGGGCGGGGGACCTACGAGCAGTACTTC. Residues: CASSQEGRGTYEQYF.

The gene calls are TRBV28 and TRBJ1-5, with 8 bases that match TRBD1. V shed 2 bases, J shed 3 bases, and the junction held 6 bases outside the gene matches. Germline assignment: CDR1 MDHEN and CDR2 SYDVKM. CDR3 length: 16 amino acids. CDR3 sequence reads: CASSLPDRVPNQPQHF. The CDR3 nucleotides read TGTGCCAGCAGTTTACCGGACAGGGTGCCCAATCAGCCCCAGCATTTT.

J is TRBJ2-5 and V is TRBV4-1, with D unresolved. The ends were cut back, 1 base at V and 5 bases at J, with 8 bases in the middle. The CDR3 totals 13 residues. From germline, CDR1 is MGHRA and CDR2 YSYEKL. As DNA, the CDR3 is TGCGCCAGCAGCCAAGTTGGAGTTGAGACCCAGTACTTC. It is translated as CASSQVGVETQYF.

This clone was recorded a few times. V is TRBV4-1 and J is TRBJ1-1, with D uncertain. Germline CDR1 MGHRA, CDR2 YSYEKL. The CDR3 length is 14 residues. Trimming removed 1 base from V and 3 bases from J, with 9 bases in between. The CDR3 DNA reads TGCGCCAGCAGCCAAGGGGGATTGGACACTGAAGCTTTCTTT. Translating gives CASSQGGLDTEAFF.

V gene TRBV5-6 combines with J gene TRBJ1-1; D possibly corresponds to TRBD1 (6 bases). The V end lost 5 bases, the J end lost 2 bases, and 16 bases lay between the germline ends. Germline V gene lookup returns CDR1 SGHDT and CDR2 YYEEEE. The length of the CDR3 is 15 residues. DNA for the CDR3: TGTGCCAGCAGGGGCTGGGGGGCAGAAAACACTGAAGCTTTCTTT. Its translation is CASRGWGAENTEAFF.

The chain links TRBV7-2 to TRBJ2-7, with D unclear. This CDR3 has 14 amino acids. Germline-derived CDR1 and CDR2 are SGHTA and FQGNSA. Deletions cut 1 base from V and 2 bases from J, with 9 bases between. The CDR3: CASSLDPGPYEQYF. The CDR3 nucleotides are TGTGCCAGCAGCTTAGATCCAGGCCCCTACGAGCAGTACTTC.

The chain uses TRBV6-5 and TRBJ2-7; D call uncertain. CDR3 length equals 16 residues. Trimming pared 2 bases from V and 0 bases from J, leaving 14 bases between. CDR1 and CDR2 (germline): MNHEY, SVGAGI. Written as DNA, the CDR3 is TGTGCCAGCAGTTACAGGTCTTCTACTGCCTCCTACGAGCAGTACTTC. Amino acid sequence: CASSYRSSTASYEQYF.

The chain is built from TRBV18 and TRBJ2-7; a weak D match, TRBD2 (6 bases). This CDR3 comprises 14 residues. V was cut by 2 bases and J by 1 base, with 9 bases left in between. Germline assignment: CDR1 KGHSH and CDR2 LQKENI. The DNA of the CDR3 is TGTGCCAGCTCACCATCGGGAGTATCCTACGAGCAGTACTTC. This translates into CASSPSGVSYEQYF.

The rearrangement links TRBV2 to TRBJ2-1; 11 bases line up with TRBD2. The CDR3 has 16 amino acids. The V gene's germline CDR1 is SNHLY and CDR2 FYNNEI. With 5 bases clipped from V and 2 bases from J, the junction kept 5 bases outside the gene matches. The CDR3 reads CASSLAGGPPYNEQFF. The CDR3 nucleotides are TGTGCCAGCAGTTTAGCGGGGGGGCCTCCCTACAATGAGCAGTTCTTC.

The chain uses TRBV19 and TRBJ2-7; 11 nucleotides line up with TRBD1. Per germline, CDR1 LNHDA and CDR2 SQIVND (reference sequence). J was trimmed by 6 bases and V by 6 bases; bases with no gene match: 4. The CDR3 spans 13 residues. The CDR3 here is CASRPGTGGEQYF. The CDR3 DNA reads as TGTGCCAGTAGACCCGGGACAGGGGGCGAGCAGTACTTC.